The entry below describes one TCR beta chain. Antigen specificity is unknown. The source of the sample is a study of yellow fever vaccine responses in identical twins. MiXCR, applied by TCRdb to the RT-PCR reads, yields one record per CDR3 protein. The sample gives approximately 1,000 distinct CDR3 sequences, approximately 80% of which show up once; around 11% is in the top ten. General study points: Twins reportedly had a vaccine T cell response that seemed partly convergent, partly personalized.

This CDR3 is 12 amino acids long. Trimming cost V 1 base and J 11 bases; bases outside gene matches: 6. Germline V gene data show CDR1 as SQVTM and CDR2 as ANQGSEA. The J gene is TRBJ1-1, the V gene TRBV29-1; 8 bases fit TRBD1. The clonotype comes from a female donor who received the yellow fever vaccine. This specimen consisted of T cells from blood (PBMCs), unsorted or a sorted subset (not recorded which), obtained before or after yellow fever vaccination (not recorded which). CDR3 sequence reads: CSVEVRQGSAFF. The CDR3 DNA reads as TGCAGCGTTGAAGTCAGACAGGGGTCGGCTTTCTTT.